This TCR beta chain was captured in a study of chemoradiotherapy in HPV16-positive cancers. For the study at large: Functional T-cell assays on a couple of HPV16-positive patients' cells defined candidate HPV-specific clones and common TCR motifs.

Study findings and constraints: For HPV16-positive patients, expanding HPV-responsive T cells associated with longer recurrence-free survival. Candidate HPV-specific clones and E7-related TCR motifs grew in tumor during treatment.

Comments on this clone: Its specificity is not known.

Data came from immunoSEQ multiplex PCR; TCRdb stores just in-frame clones and leaves some out. The data hold about 32,000 clones, with about 91% observed a single time. V was cut by 6 bases and J by 8 bases, with 19 bases left in between. The CDR3 is 15 amino acids. CDR1 and CDR2 (germline): LNHDA, SQIVND (reference sequence). Over chemoradiotherapy, repertoires were sampled more than once. The sequence came from a human donor with HPV-associated anogenital cancer. This chain connects TRBV19 to TRBJ1-4, with a weak D call TRBD1 (6 bases). The sequences come from blood, collected from a patient who underwent chemoradiotherapy. CDR3 bases: TGTGCCAGTAGCGCTCGCGATCCGGGGGCGGAAAAACTGTTTTTT. Protein product: CASSARDPGAEKLFF.